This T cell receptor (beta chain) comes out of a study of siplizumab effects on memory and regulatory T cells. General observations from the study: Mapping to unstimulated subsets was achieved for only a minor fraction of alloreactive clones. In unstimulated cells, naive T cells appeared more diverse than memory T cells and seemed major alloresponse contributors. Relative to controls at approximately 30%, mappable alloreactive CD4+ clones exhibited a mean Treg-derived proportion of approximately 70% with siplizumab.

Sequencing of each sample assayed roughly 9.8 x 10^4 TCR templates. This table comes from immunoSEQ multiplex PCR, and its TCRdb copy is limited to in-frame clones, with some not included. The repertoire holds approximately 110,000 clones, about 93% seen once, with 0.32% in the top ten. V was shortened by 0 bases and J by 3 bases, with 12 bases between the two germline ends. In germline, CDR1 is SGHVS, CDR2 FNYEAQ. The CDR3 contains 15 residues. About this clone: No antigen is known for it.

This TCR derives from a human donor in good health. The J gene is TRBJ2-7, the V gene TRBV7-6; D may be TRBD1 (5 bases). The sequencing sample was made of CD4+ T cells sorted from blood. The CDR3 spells CASSLAQGRGYEQYF. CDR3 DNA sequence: TGTGCCAGCAGCTTAGCGCAGGGCCGCGGCTACGAGCAGTACTTC.